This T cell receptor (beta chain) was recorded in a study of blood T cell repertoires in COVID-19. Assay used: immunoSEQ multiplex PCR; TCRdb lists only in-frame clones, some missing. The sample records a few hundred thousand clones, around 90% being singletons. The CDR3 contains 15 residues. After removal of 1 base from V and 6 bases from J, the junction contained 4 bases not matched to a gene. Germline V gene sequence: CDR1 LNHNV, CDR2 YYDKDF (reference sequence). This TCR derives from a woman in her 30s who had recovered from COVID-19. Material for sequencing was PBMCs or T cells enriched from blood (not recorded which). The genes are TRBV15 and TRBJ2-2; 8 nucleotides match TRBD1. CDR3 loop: CATSRVRQGSGELFF. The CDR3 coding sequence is TGTGCCACCAGCAGAGTTCGACAGGGGTCCGGGGAGCTGTTTTTT.